The clone carrying this T cell receptor (beta chain) was counted only a few times. Its target is unknown. This CDR3 has 17 residues. Germline values: CDR1 MNHEY, CDR2 SVGAGI. The V end was cut by 0 bases, the J end by 4 bases, with 15 bases between. TCRdb passed the 5' RACE reads through MiXCR, listing each CDR3 protein once. This sample carries some 600,000 distinct CDR3 sequences, under 8.5% of them seen once, and the ten largest clones take around 1.6%. The data belong to a study of identical twins. Notes on the study in general: The models gave estimates that fell short of the out-of-frame TCR alpha sharing seen in monozygotic twins.

Healthy Caucasian donors formed the entire cohort. The sample was also linked to a second study, of yellow fever vaccine responses in identical twins. That paper notes: Twin vaccine T cell responses reportedly seemed partly convergent, partly personalized.

The chain has TRBV6-5 and TRBJ2-2; TRBD2 might be the D (5 bases). Sequences were obtained from PBMCs. The sequence came from a woman between 18 and 30 years old in good health. The CDR3 DNA follows: TGTGCCAGCAGTTACTCGAGGGTCCGAGGGTCCACCGGGGAGCTGTTTTTT. Protein: CASSYSRVRGSTGELFF.